The rows below give T cell receptor beta chains drawn from one sample of a study of shared clonotypes between healthy human individuals. TCRdb's copy holds only in-frame clones and misses some; the assay was immunoSEQ multiplex PCR. The sample gives about a million clones, roughly 80% of which show up once; approximately 1.5% is in the top ten. The sequencing sample was made of memory CD4+ T cells sorted from blood. These receptors came from a man younger than 35 in good health. Each CDR3 is given with its conserved first and last residue. The D gene is left open where the match is weak. Size values are once, few and many counts, or a class for expanded clones, and some rows have none.

length | size | D | J | V | CDR3 | DNA
18 | few | TRBD1 | TRBJ1-1 | TRBV7-9 | CASSFFLTGGNVDTEAFF | TGTGCCAGCAGCTTCTTCCTGACAGGGGGCAATGTAGACACTGAAGCTTTCTTT
15 | . | TRBD1 | TRBJ2-2 | TRBV7-2 | CASSSGQGATGELFF | TGTGCCAGCAGCTCGGGACAGGGGGCTACCGGGGAGCTGTTTTTT
13 | once | . | TRBJ1-1 | TRBV28 | CASSLIRNTEAFF | TGTGCCAGCAGTTTAATCAGGAACACTGAAGCTTTCTTT
13 | . | . | TRBJ2-1 | TRBV28 | CASSNAGTYEQFF | TGTGCCAGCAGTAACGCCGGGACTTATGAGCAGTTCTTC
13 | . | . | TRBJ1-1 | TRBV6-6 | CASSYARGTEAFF | TGTGCCAGCAGTTACGCCAGGGGCACTGAAGCTTTCTTT
14 | . | . | TRBJ2-3 | TRBV25-1 | CASGSGLSTDTQYF | TGTGCCAGCGGTAGCGGCCTTAGCACAGATACGCAGTATTTT
15 | once | . | TRBJ2-1 | TRBV30 | CAWSSQGGYYNEQFF | TGTGCCTGGAGTAGCCAGGGTGGTTACTACAATGAGCAGTTCTTC
15 | . | TRBD2 | TRBJ2-5 | TRBV6-5 | CASSYGRGMGETQYF | TGTGCCAGCAGTTACGGGCGGGGGATGGGAGAGACCCAGTACTTC
13 | . | . | TRBJ2-7 | TRBV5-1 | CASSLVLLSEQYF | TGCGCCAGCAGCTTGGTGCTCTTGAGCGAGCAGTACTTC
15 | . | . | TRBJ2-6 | TRBV6-1 | CASSDPFRGANVLTF | TGTGCCAGCAGTGACCCCTTCAGGGGGGCCAACGTCCTGACTTTC
17 | . | . | TRBJ2-5 | TRBV5-8 | CASSLGSGTGGQETQYF | TGTGCCAGCAGCTTGGGTAGCGGGACAGGTGGACAAGAGACCCAGTACTTC
16 | . | TRBD2 | TRBJ2-7 | TRBV7-7 | CASSGGSGRAPGEQYF | TGTGCCAGCAGCGGAGGCAGCGGGAGGGCCCCGGGCGAGCAGTACTTC
15 | . | . | TRBJ2-3 | TRBV15 | CATSIASSSTDTQYF | TGTGCCACCAGCATCGCCTCTTCAAGCACAGATACGCAGTATTTT
13 | few | . | TRBJ1-1 | TRBV23-1 | CASSRDPGVRAFF | TGCGCCAGCAGCCGCGACCCAGGGGTGAGAGCTTTCTTT
15 | . | TRBD2 | TRBJ2-3 | TRBV5-1 | CASSLGLAGVDTQYF | TGCGCCAGCAGCTTGGGACTAGCGGGAGTAGATACGCAGTATTTT
15 | once | TRBD2 | TRBJ2-7 | TRBV7-3 | CASSPTFGGGNEQYF | TGTGCCAGCAGCCCCACCTTCGGGGGGGGGAACGAGCAGTACTTC